Listed here are 30 T cell receptor beta chains from one sample, sequenced in a study of CD8 T cells in Susac syndrome. Random hexamers were used to reverse transcribe the RNA input (0.5 to 1 ug). TCRdb recomputed calls from the immunoSEQ multiplex PCR reads with MiXCR, one row per CDR3 protein. Of under 200,000 distinct CDR3 sequences listed, more than 90% are singletons. The material sequenced was CD4+ T cells from PBMCs. Every receptor here comes from a human donor with Susac syndrome.

V is TRBV12-3 or TRBV12-4 and J is TRBJ2-6; 8 positions match TRBD2. The J segment lost 0 bases and the V segment lost 7 bases, leaving 11 bases of the junction unmatched. The CDR3 is made up of 18 amino acids. The CDR3 spells CASNPGGGFRSGANVLTF. CDR3 coding DNA: TGTGCCAGCAATCCCGGGGGGGGATTCCGCTCTGGGGCCAACGTCCTGACTTTC.

In its sample, this clonotype was seen once. The genes are TRBV7-9 and TRBJ1-1, with D hard to call. Trimming stripped 2 bases from V and 7 bases from J, with 2 bases between. The germline CDR1 and CDR2 sequences are SEHNR and FQNEAQ (reference sequence). This CDR3 region has 10 residues. The CDR3 region has the DNA TGTGCCAGCAGCTTATATGAAGCTTTCTTT. The encoded protein is CASSLYEAFF. The variable domain in full, with the rest retrieved from reference TRBV7-9 and TRBJ1-1, is DTGVSQNPRHKITKRGQNVTFRCDPISEHNRLYWYRQTLGQGPEFLTYFQNEAQLEKSRLLSDRFSAERPKGSFSTLEIQRTEQGDSAMYLCASSLYEAFFGQGTRLTVV.

The chain combines TRBV20-1 with TRBJ2-2; tentative D call: TRBD2 (5 bases). V shed 4 bases and J shed 2 bases, with 8 bases lying between them. Germline CDR1 and CDR2: DFQATT and SNEGSKA (reference sequence). This CDR3 contains 13 residues. The CDR3 bases are TGCAGTGCTAAGAGGGTAAACACCGGGGAGCTGTTTTTT. Encoded protein: CSAKRVNTGELFF.

This chain connects TRBV28 to TRBJ1-1; D remains unclear. Germline V lookup: CDR1 MDHEN, CDR2 SYDVKM. Trimming took off 5 bases at V and 6 bases at J, with 19 bases between the two ends. The CDR3 has 15 amino acids. CDR3 bases: TGTGCCAGCAGTCTACTTAATGTCTTGGGCCCTGAAGCTTTCTTT. Translating gives CASSLLNVLGPEAFF. The whole variable domain, filled in from reference TRBV28 and TRBJ1-1, reads DVKVTQSSRYLVKRTGEKVFLECVQDMDHENMFWYRQDPGLGLRLIYFSYDVKMKEKGDIPEGYSVSREKKERFSLILESASTNQTSMYLCASSLLNVLGPEAFFGQGTRLTVV.

CDR3 DNA: TGTGCCAGCAGCCAAGATGGGTTTCTGTTCTTC. Its protein product is CASSQDGFLFF. The rearrangement links TRBV14 to TRBJ2-1; D gene uncertain. This CDR3 contains 11 residues. Looked up from germline, CDR1 is SGHDN and CDR2 is FVKESK. V was cut by 0 bases and J by 15 bases, with 9 bases left in between.

The gene calls are TRBV3-1 and TRBJ1-2; D is uncertain. This CDR3 spans 14 amino acids. From germline, CDR1 is LGHDT and CDR2 YNNKEL (reference sequence). V lost 4 bases, J lost 6 bases, and 15 bases lay in between. The CDR3 nucleotides read TGTGCCAGCAGCCCAGACACTTCTGGAGATGGCTACACCTTC. This translates into CASSPDTSGDGYTF.

The chain joins TRBV30 to TRBJ1-4; 7 nucleotides match TRBD1. The CDR3 has 16 residues. V trimming: 3 bases; J trimming: 4 bases; junction bases outside the gene matches: 11. Germline CDR1 and CDR2: GTSNPN and SVGIG (reference sequence). The CDR3 is CAWSKGLDRINEKLFF. Here the CDR3 DNA reads TGTGCCTGGAGCAAAGGGCTGGACAGGATTAATGAAAAACTGTTTTTT. Complete variable domain (other parts from reference TRBV30 and TRBJ1-4): SQTIHQWPATLVQPVGSPLSLECTVEGTSNPNLYWYRQAAGRGLQLLFYSVGIGQISSEVPQNLSASRPQDRQFILSSKKLLLSDSGFYLCAWSKGLDRINEKLFFGSGTQLSVL.

This chain uses TRBV9 with TRBJ2-3; D is unresolved. The germline V gene has CDR1 SGDLS and CDR2 YYNGEE. Trimming took off 0 bases at V and 1 base at J, with 12 bases between the two ends. The CDR3 contains 16 residues. CDR3 nucleotide sequence: TGTGCCAGCAGCGTAGGTTCTGAGATCCGCACAGATACGCAGTATTTT. This sequence encodes CASSVGSEIRTDTQYF.

The rearrangement joins TRBV9 to TRBJ2-1; 10 bases map to TRBD2. Per the germline V gene, CDR1 is SGDLS and CDR2 is YYNGEE. This CDR3 has 17 residues. Trimming cost V 0 bases and J 5 bases; bases outside gene matches: 8. The CDR3: CASSVEPRTSGHNEQFF. The CDR3 nucleotides read TGTGCCAGCAGCGTAGAACCACGGACTAGCGGTCACAATGAGCAGTTCTTC.

The rearrangement links TRBV30 to TRBJ2-1; maybe TRBD2 (6 bases). With 0 bases removed from V and 4 bases from J, the gap between germline ends came to 16 bases. The CDR3 totals 16 residues. The germline gives CDR1 GTSNPN, CDR2 SVGIG (reference sequence). This chain's CDR3 is CAWSVAGSQSYNEQFF. CDR3 in DNA: TGTGCCTGGAGTGTGGCGGGGTCACAGTCGTACAATGAGCAGTTCTTC.

J is TRBJ1-6 and V is TRBV3-1; TRBD1 matches 7 bases. Looked up from germline, CDR1 is LGHDT and CDR2 is YNNKEL (reference sequence). This CDR3 contains 15 residues. The V and J ends lost 5 bases and 6 bases, in that order; junction bases with no gene match: 7. The DNA of the CDR3 is TGTGCCAGCAGCGGAGGTCAGGGGGGTAATTCACCCCTCCACTTT. This gives the protein CASSGGQGGNSPLHF.

The chain combines TRBV3-1 with TRBJ2-1, with a tentative D call TRBD2 (6 bases). Germline V lookup: CDR1 LGHDT, CDR2 YNNKEL (reference sequence). The V and J ends lost 2 bases and 5 bases respectively, with 16 bases between them. The CDR3 length is 16 residues. CDR3 protein: CASSQPRLGMNNEQFF. CDR3 coding DNA: TGTGCCAGCAGCCAACCTCGACTAGGAATGAACAATGAGCAGTTCTTC.

V gene TRBV25-1 combines with J gene TRBJ2-1; no firm D call. The CDR3 has 13 amino acids. V was pared by 6 bases and J by 7 bases, with 13 bases between. CDR1 MGHDK and CDR2 SYGVNS come from the germline V gene. The CDR3 spells CASRWRFMNEQFF. CDR3 in DNA: TGTGCCAGCAGGTGGCGATTTATGAATGAGCAGTTCTTC.

This rearrangement joins TRBV20-1 to TRBJ2-1, with TRBD1 as a possible D gene (5 bases). CDR3 length: 12 residues. Trimming pared 8 bases from V and 9 bases from J, leaving 17 bases between. Looked up from germline, CDR1 is DFQATT and CDR2 is SNEGSKA (reference sequence). The CDR3 is CSSSQGTGEQFF. The CDR3 DNA reads TGCAGTTCAAGCCAGGGTACGGGTGAGCAGTTCTTC.

The chain combines TRBV2 with TRBJ2-7; D uncertain. With 3 bases removed from V and 8 bases from J, the gap between germline ends came to 2 bases. The germline gives CDR1 SNHLY, CDR2 FYNNEI. The CDR3 length is 9 residues. CDR3 in DNA: TGTGCCAGCAGTGACCAGCAGTACTTC. This codes for CASSDQQYF. The full variable domain, completed using reference TRBV2 and TRBJ2-7, is EPEVTQTPSHQVTQMGQEVILRCVPISNHLYFYWYRQILGQKVEFLVSFYNNEISEKSEIFDDQFSVERPDGSNFTLKIRSTKLEDSAMYFCASSDQQYFGPGTRLTVT.

V is TRBV5-5 and J is TRBJ2-6; D could derive from TRBD1 or TRBD2 (6 bases each). Germline V CDR1 and CDR2: SGHKS, YYEKEE (reference sequence). Trimming took off 3 bases at V and 0 bases at J, with 7 bases between the two ends. The CDR3 contains 15 residues. The CDR3: CASSWGASGANVLTF. In DNA form, the CDR3 reads TGTGCCAGCAGCTGGGGGGCCTCTGGGGCCAACGTCCTGACTTTC.

The chain joins TRBV29-1 to TRBJ2-5; 9 positions match TRBD1. The germline V gene has CDR1 SQVTM and CDR2 ANQGSEA. V lost 7 bases to trimming and J lost 4 bases; unmatched junction nucleotides: 7. This CDR3 has 13 residues. CDR3 sequence: CSAGQGIVETQYF. CDR3 sequence (DNA): TGCAGCGCCGGACAGGGGATAGTAGAGACCCAGTACTTC.

This clonotype has only one observation. This chain links TRBV30 with TRBJ2-7; 7 bases match TRBD1. The trim removed 4 bases at V and 4 bases at J, leaving 7 bases unmatched. CDR1 is GTSNPN, CDR2 SVGIG, per germline (reference sequence). This CDR3 spans 13 amino acids. CDR3 sequence: CAWKTGISYEQYF. The CDR3, as DNA: TGTGCCTGGAAGACAGGGATTTCGTACGAGCAGTACTTC.

The V and J genes are TRBV11-2 and TRBJ2-5, with 10 bases that match TRBD1. J was trimmed by 0 bases and V by 8 bases; bases with no gene match: 6. Germline-derived CDR1 and CDR2 are SGHAT and FQNNGV. The CDR3 consists of 15 residues. CDR3 sequence reads: CASSRDRGYQETQYF. The CDR3 region has the DNA TGTGCCAGCTCCCGGGACAGGGGCTACCAAGAGACCCAGTACTTC.

This clonotype was picked up one time. V is TRBV29-1 and J is TRBJ1-6, with D unclear. Trimming cost V 3 bases and J 6 bases, with 9 bases left between them. The CDR3 runs to 13 residues. Per germline, CDR1 SQVTM and CDR2 ANQGSEA. This CDR3 reads CSVEVGGNSPLHF. The CDR3 DNA reads as TGCAGCGTTGAGGTGGGAGGTAATTCACCCCTCCACTTT. The whole variable domain, filled in from reference TRBV29-1 and TRBJ1-6, reads SAVISQKPSRDICQRGTSLTIQCQVDSQVTMMFWYRQQPGQSLTLIATANQGSEATYESGFVIDKFPISRPNLTFSTLTVSNMSPEDSSIYLCSVEVGGNSPLHFGNGTRLTVT.

The V gene is TRBV20-1, the J gene TRBJ2-1, with 7 bases that match TRBD1. The ends lost 3 bases at V and 1 base at J; junction bases unmatched: 6. Germline V gene lookup returns CDR1 DFQATT and CDR2 SNEGSKA (reference sequence). CDR3 length: 15 residues. The DNA for the CDR3 is TGCAGTGCTAGGACAGGGCGAGGGTCCTACAATGAGCAGTTCTTC. Translation gives CSARTGRGSYNEQFF.

The chain recombines TRBV25-1 with TRBJ2-5; a weak D match, TRBD2 (6 bases). CDR1 MGHDK and CDR2 SYGVNS come from the germline V gene. This CDR3 comprises 13 residues. Between the trimmed V and J ends, which lost 6 bases and 5 bases, there was a span of 13 bases. In nucleotides, the CDR3 is TGTGCCAGCAGCCTGCTAGCGAGGGAGACCCAGTACTTC. This translates into CASSLLARETQYF.

Only one count was recorded for this clonotype. The CDR3 bases are TGCAGCGTGGGACCAGGGACAAATACTGAAGCTTTCTTT. Its protein is CSVGPGTNTEAFF. This chain links TRBV29-1 with TRBJ1-1; D might be TRBD1 (6 bases). V lost 6 bases, J lost 5 bases, and 16 bases lay in between. CDR1 is SQVTM and CDR2 is ANQGSEA in the germline V gene. CDR3 size: 13 residues.

The chain links TRBV5-1 to TRBJ1-5; D perhaps matches TRBD1 (5 bases). The CDR3 is 15 residues long. Germline assignment: CDR1 SGHRS and CDR2 YFSETQ. Trimming pared 4 bases from V and 0 bases from J, leaving 11 bases between. The CDR3 nucleotides are TGCGCCAGCAGCGCCGGGACGGATAGCAATCAGCCCCAGCATTTT. Protein: CASSAGTDSNQPQHF.

J is TRBJ2-5 and V is TRBV20-1; 8 bases are shared with TRBD1. V lost 0 bases and J lost 4; bases outside the gene matches: 4. CDR1 is DFQATT, CDR2 SNEGSKA, per germline (reference sequence). The CDR3 contains 14 residues. The CDR3 sequence: CSAREAGGRETQYF. CDR3 sequence (DNA): TGCAGTGCTAGAGAGGCAGGGGGCAGAGAGACCCAGTACTTC.

The chain recombines TRBV20-1 with TRBJ2-3, with TRBD2 matching over 12 bases. After removal of 3 bases from V and 3 bases from J, the junction contained 4 bases not matched to a gene. CDR3 length: 15 residues. Germline V gene sequence: CDR1 DFQATT, CDR2 SNEGSKA (reference sequence). CDR3 loop: CSARGGLAGTDTQYF. In DNA form, the CDR3 reads TGCAGTGCTAGGGGAGGACTAGCGGGGACAGATACGCAGTATTTT.

CDR3 in amino acids: CASSRPDGNEQFF. The CDR3, as DNA: TGTGCCAGCAGCCGCCCTGACGGGAATGAGCAGTTCTTC. The rearrangement uses TRBV11-1 and TRBJ2-1, with D uncertain. Germline-derived CDR1 and CDR2 are SGHAT and FQDESV (reference sequence). V was shortened by 5 bases and J by 7 bases, with 12 bases between the two germline ends. The CDR3 loop spans 13 amino acids.

V is TRBV4-3 and J is TRBJ1-2; D not resolved. V lost 0 bases and J 13 bases, leaving 15 bases between the germline ends. Germline lookup yields CDR1 LGHNA and CDR2 YSLEER. This CDR3 spans 13 amino acids. The CDR3 DNA is TGCGCCAGCAGCCAAGATCCGGGCGGCCAAATCACCTTC. Protein sequence: CASSQDPGGQITF.

This chain's CDR3 is CASSSLAVVQETQYF. As DNA, the CDR3 is TGTGCCAGCAGTTCATTAGCGGTCGTCCAAGAGACCCAGTACTTC. The rearrangement uses TRBV3-1 and TRBJ2-5, with a possible D match to TRBD2 (6 bases). Trimming pared 6 bases from V and 1 base from J, leaving 15 bases between. Germline V lookup: CDR1 LGHDT, CDR2 YNNKEL (reference sequence). This CDR3 is 15 amino acids long.

V usage is TRBV12-3 or TRBV12-4 and J usage is TRBJ1-2, with D unresolved. The CDR3 contains 11 residues. The V gene lost 3 bases and the J gene lost 6 bases, with 5 bases spanning the gap. The CDR3 loop reads CASSFSHGYTF. As DNA, the CDR3 is TGTGCCAGCAGTTTTTCTCATGGCTACACCTTC.